This entry lists 23 T cell receptor beta chains sequenced from one sample in a study of blood T cell repertoires in COVID-19. Repertoires were generated with immunoSEQ multiplex PCR, while TCRdb's copy carries only in-frame clones and drops some. This table has more than 35,000 clones, 88% appearing once. The sample was peripheral blood. The receptor source for this set is a man aged 65-85 years with active COVID-19.

The J gene is TRBJ2-1, the V gene TRBV7-2; D remains ambiguous. Trimming took 0 bases from V and 9 from J, leaving 9 bases between them. The CDR3 runs to 13 residues. The V gene's germline CDR1 is SGHTA and CDR2 FQGNSA. Written as DNA, the CDR3 is TGTGCCAGCAGCTTAGCTGGTTACGGTGAGCAGTTCTTC. This sequence encodes CASSLAGYGEQFF.

This clone has only one observation. The chain carries TRBV6-6 and TRBJ2-7; tentatively, D is TRBD1 (6 bases). Trimming stripped 3 bases from V and 6 bases from J, with 15 bases between. The CDR3 runs to 14 residues. Germline V gives CDR1 MNHNY, CDR2 SVGAGI (reference sequence). Here the CDR3 DNA reads TGTGCCAGCAGTTATTTACAGGGAAAGCGCGAGCAGTACTTC. Encoded protein: CASSYLQGKREQYF.

The chain is built from TRBV6-5 and TRBJ2-3; 7 bases line up with TRBD1. Germline CDR1 and CDR2: MNHEY and SVGAGI. The CDR3 covers 14 residues. V shed 7 bases and J 3 bases; nucleotides not matched to a gene: 7. This CDR3 reads CASTDTGATDTQYF. The CDR3 nucleotides read TGTGCCAGCACCGATACAGGGGCGACAGATACGCAGTATTTT.

This clone appeared a few times. V and J are TRBV28 and TRBJ1-4; D is unresolved. Trimming left V 8 bases short and J 5 bases short, with 15 bases between. The CDR3 is 14 amino acids. Germline CDR1 MDHEN, CDR2 SYDVKM. CDR3 in amino acids: CASRTSGVNEKLFF. CDR3 DNA sequence: TGTGCCAGCCGCACTAGCGGGGTCAATGAAAAACTGTTTTTT.

This clone occurred many times. This chain connects TRBV28 to TRBJ1-2; 9 nucleotides match TRBD1. This CDR3 has 14 residues. From germline, CDR1 is MDHEN and CDR2 SYDVKM. The V gene end was trimmed by 6 bases and the J gene end by 3 bases; junction bases not matched to a gene: 5. The CDR3 region has the DNA TGTGCCAGCAGCCCGGGACAGGGACACTATGGCTACACCTTC. It yields the protein CASSPGQGHYGYTF.

The V gene is TRBV7-9, the J gene TRBJ2-2, with D possibly being TRBD1 (5 bases). V lost 6 bases to trimming and J lost 4 bases, with 15 bases between them. This CDR3 region has 15 residues. CDR1 and CDR2 (germline): SEHNR, FQNEAQ (reference sequence). This CDR3 reads CASRHLEQATGELFF. The CDR3 region has the DNA TGTGCCAGCAGACATCTGGAACAGGCCACCGGGGAGCTGTTTTTT.

The V gene is TRBV30, the J gene TRBJ2-1; perhaps TRBD2 as D (5 bases). Trimming pared 3 bases from V and 4 bases from J, leaving 10 bases between. The CDR3 runs 13 residues. Germline V lookup: CDR1 GTSNPN, CDR2 SVGIG (reference sequence). In DNA, the CDR3 is TGTGCCTGGAGACGGGGTTCTTACAATGAGCAGTTCTTC. Protein product: CAWRRGSYNEQFF.

The chain carries TRBV7-6 and TRBJ2-1, with a possible D match to TRBD1 (6 bases). Looked up from germline, CDR1 is SGHVS and CDR2 is FNYEAQ. V was cut by 1 base and J by 6 bases, with 13 bases left in between. CDR3 size: 15 residues. CDR3 DNA sequence: TGTGCCAGCAGCTTAGGGGACAATCCCAGCAATGAGCAGTTCTTC. It yields the protein CASSLGDNPSNEQFF.

This clone was detected once. The rearrangement joins TRBV2 to TRBJ2-1; tentatively, D is TRBD1 (6 bases). Trimming pared 7 bases from V and 3 bases from J, leaving 13 bases between. Germline loops: CDR1 SNHLY, CDR2 FYNNEI. The CDR3 consists of 14 residues. In DNA form, the CDR3 reads TGTGCCAGCAAGATGAACAGGGACTACAATGAGCAGTTCTTC. The encoded protein is CASKMNRDYNEQFF.

V gene TRBV9 combines with J gene TRBJ2-3, with 12 bases fitting TRBD2. CDR1 and CDR2 from the germline V gene are SGDLS and YYNGEE. There are 21 residues in the CDR3. V shed 4 bases and J 5 bases; nucleotides not matched to a gene: 23. CDR3 nucleotides: TGTGCCAGCAGCCCCTCCTGGGGGCTAGCGGGAGGGCTTGAAACTGGAGATACGCAGTATTTT. This codes for CASSPSWGLAGGLETGDTQYF.

This chain uses TRBV4-3 with TRBJ2-7, with 11 bases lining up with TRBD2. The CDR3 is 17 residues long. After removal of 0 bases from V and 1 base from J, the junction contained 5 bases not matched to a gene. CDR1 is LGHNA and CDR2 is YSLEER in the germline V gene. In DNA, the CDR3 is TGCGCCAGCAGCCAAGATCGAGCTAGCGGGGGGTCCTACGAGCAGTACTTC. Translating gives CASSQDRASGGSYEQYF.

The J gene is TRBJ2-3, the V gene TRBV7-8, with 10 bases aligning to TRBD2. The length of the CDR3 is 18 residues. The junction had 10 bases not matched to a gene; V was cut back by 3 bases and J by 1 base. CDR1 and CDR2 (germline): SGHVS, FQNEAQ. For the CDR3, the DNA is TGTGCCAGCAGCTTTCTCGCTAGCGGGGGAGATCGCACAGATACGCAGTATTTT. Its translation is CASSFLASGGDRTDTQYF.

CDR3 protein: CASSQTSDIQYF. The DNA of the CDR3 is TGTGCCAGCAGCCAAACTAGCGACATTCAGTACTTC. V and J are TRBV3-1 (or the pseudogene TRBV3-2) and TRBJ2-4; TRBD2 aligns across 7 bases. V lost 2 bases and J lost 8; bases outside the gene matches: 0. The CDR3 contains 12 residues. CDR1 and CDR2 from the germline V gene are LGHDT and YNNKEL (reference sequence).

V and J are TRBV4-3 and TRBJ2-7; 7 bases agree with TRBD2. Germline assignment: CDR1 LGHNA and CDR2 YSLEER. This CDR3 spans 16 amino acids. V lost 0 bases to trimming and J lost 5 bases; unmatched junction nucleotides: 10. The CDR3 DNA is TGCGCCAGCAGCCAAGATGGGGGGAGGGTACGGGACGAGCAGTACTTC. Residues: CASSQDGGRVRDEQYF.

This clone has a single count. The V gene is TRBV7-3, the J gene TRBJ2-5, with D tentatively TRBD1 (6 bases). Germline values: CDR1 SGHTA, CDR2 FQGTGA. The CDR3 loop spans 13 amino acids. Trimming cost V 6 bases and J 5 bases, with 13 bases left between them. CDR3 region: CASSGQHGETQYF. CDR3 coding DNA: TGTGCCAGCAGTGGACAGCACGGGGAGACCCAGTACTTC.

The V and J genes are TRBV6-6 and TRBJ1-5; TRBD1 matches at 11 bases. The CDR3 sequence is 15 residues long. V dropped 5 bases and J dropped 5; count of bases not matched to a gene: 5. Germline values: CDR1 MNHNY, CDR2 SVGAGI (reference sequence). CDR3 DNA: TGTGCCAGCAGTGCGCCGGACAGGGGGCATCAGCCCCAGCATTTT. Its protein product is CASSAPDRGHQPQHF.

The chain couples TRBV29-1 to TRBJ2-7, with 9 bases that match TRBD2. Looked up from germline, CDR1 is SQVTM and CDR2 is ANQGSEA. With 5 bases clipped from V and 0 bases from J, the junction kept 5 bases outside the gene matches. This CDR3 is 14 amino acids long. CDR3 nucleotides: TGCAGCGTTAAAAGCGGGGGGATCTCCTACGAGCAGTACTTC. Its protein is CSVKSGGISYEQYF.

The chain joins TRBV29-1 to TRBJ1-1; 9 bases match TRBD1. V gave up 6 bases and J gave up 9 bases; unmatched junction bases: 8. This CDR3 contains 12 residues. Germline CDR1 and CDR2: SQVTM and ANQGSEA. The CDR3 sequence: CSVLDRGVQAFF. In DNA form, the CDR3 reads TGCAGCGTCCTTGACAGGGGGGTACAAGCTTTCTTT.

The chain is built from TRBV4-2 and TRBJ2-2; 9 bases map to TRBD2. The CDR3 is 19 amino acids. Looked up from germline, CDR1 is LGHNA and CDR2 is YNFKEQ. The V segment lost 0 bases and the J segment 3 bases; nucleotides outside the gene matches: 11. The CDR3 here is CASSQDGVGAGGYTGELFF. CDR3 sequence (DNA): TGTGCCAGCAGCCAAGATGGGGTAGGAGCGGGGGGATACACCGGGGAGCTGTTTTTT.

The chain joins TRBV7-6 to TRBJ2-1; no definite D call. V dropped 10 bases and J dropped 5 bases, with 9 bases sitting between them. The CDR3 contains 11 residues. CDR1 is SGHVS, CDR2 FNYEAQ, per germline. Here the CDR3 DNA reads TGTGCCACAAGATTAGACAATGAGCAGTTCTTC. This gives the protein CATRLDNEQFF.

This chain links TRBV6-1 with TRBJ2-1, with 14 nucleotides matching TRBD2. CDR3 length: 16 amino acids. V lost 4 bases and J lost 4; bases outside the gene matches: 3. The germline V gene encodes CDR1 MNHNS and CDR2 SASEGT. The CDR3 here is CASSAGTSGSYNEQFF. Here the CDR3 DNA reads TGTGCCAGCAGTGCGGGGACTAGCGGGAGTTACAATGAGCAGTTCTTC.

This clone was recorded only once. The chain is built from TRBV5-1 and TRBJ2-7; TRBD2 matches 9 bases. The CDR3 contains 16 residues. Germline loops: CDR1 SGHRS, CDR2 YFSETQ. With 3 bases clipped from V and 7 bases from J, the junction kept 14 bases outside the gene matches. CDR3 in amino acids: CASSSNLAGELGEQYF. As DNA, the CDR3 is TGCGCCAGCAGCTCAAATTTAGCGGGGGAGTTGGGAGAGCAGTACTTC.

For the CDR3, the DNA is TGTGCCAGTACCGGGACAGGGGGCCATCAGCCCCAGCATTTT. It specifies CASTGTGGHQPQHF. The chain uses TRBV6-5 and TRBJ1-5, with 12 positions matching TRBD1. With V trimmed by 9 bases and J by 5 bases, 5 bases remained unmatched. Germline CDR1 is MNHEY and CDR2 is SVGAGI. This CDR3 has 14 residues.